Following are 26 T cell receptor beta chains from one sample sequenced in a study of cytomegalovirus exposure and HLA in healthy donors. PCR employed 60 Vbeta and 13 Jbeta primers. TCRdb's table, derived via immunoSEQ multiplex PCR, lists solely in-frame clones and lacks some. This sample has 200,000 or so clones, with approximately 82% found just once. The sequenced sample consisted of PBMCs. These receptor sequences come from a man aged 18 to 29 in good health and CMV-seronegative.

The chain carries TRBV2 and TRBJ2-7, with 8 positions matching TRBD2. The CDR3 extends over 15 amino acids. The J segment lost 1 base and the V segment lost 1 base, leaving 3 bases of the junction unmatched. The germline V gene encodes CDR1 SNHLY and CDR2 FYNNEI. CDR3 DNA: TGTGCCAGCAGTGAAGGTAGCGGGGTGTCCTACGAGCAGTACTTC. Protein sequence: CASSEGSGVSYEQYF.

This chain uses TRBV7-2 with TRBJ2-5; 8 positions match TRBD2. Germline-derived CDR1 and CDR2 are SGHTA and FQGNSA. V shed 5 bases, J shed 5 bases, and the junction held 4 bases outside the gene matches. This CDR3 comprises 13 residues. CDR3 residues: CASSLSGTETQYF. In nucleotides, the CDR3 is TGTGCCAGCAGCCTTAGCGGGACGGAGACCCAGTACTTC.

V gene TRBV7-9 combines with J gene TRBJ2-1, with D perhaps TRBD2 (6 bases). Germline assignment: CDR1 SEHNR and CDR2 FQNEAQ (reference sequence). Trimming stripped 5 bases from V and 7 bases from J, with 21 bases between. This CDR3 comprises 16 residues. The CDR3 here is CASSIRESGSGNEQFF. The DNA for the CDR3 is TGTGCCAGCAGCATCCGGGAGTCCGGGAGTGGAAATGAGCAGTTCTTC.

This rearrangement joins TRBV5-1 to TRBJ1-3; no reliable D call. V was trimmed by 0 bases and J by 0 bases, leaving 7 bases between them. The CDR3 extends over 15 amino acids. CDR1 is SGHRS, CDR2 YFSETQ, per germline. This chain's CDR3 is CASSLGSASGNTIYF. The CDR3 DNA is TGCGCCAGCAGCTTGGGCAGTGCCTCTGGAAACACCATATATTTT.

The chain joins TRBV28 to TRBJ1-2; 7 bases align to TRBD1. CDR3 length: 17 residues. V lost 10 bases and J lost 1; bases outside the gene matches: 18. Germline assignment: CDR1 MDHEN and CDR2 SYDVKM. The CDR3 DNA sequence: TGTGCCACAACGTTCGAGGGACAGCAAAAATTTAACTATGGCTACACCTTC. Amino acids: CATTFEGQQKFNYGYTF.

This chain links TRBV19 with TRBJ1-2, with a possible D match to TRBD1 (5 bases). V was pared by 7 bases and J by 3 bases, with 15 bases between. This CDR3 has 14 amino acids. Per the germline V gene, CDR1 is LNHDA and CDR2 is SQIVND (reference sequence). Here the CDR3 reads CASNFKGNYYGYTF. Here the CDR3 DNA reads TGTGCCAGTAATTTCAAGGGGAACTACTATGGCTACACCTTC.

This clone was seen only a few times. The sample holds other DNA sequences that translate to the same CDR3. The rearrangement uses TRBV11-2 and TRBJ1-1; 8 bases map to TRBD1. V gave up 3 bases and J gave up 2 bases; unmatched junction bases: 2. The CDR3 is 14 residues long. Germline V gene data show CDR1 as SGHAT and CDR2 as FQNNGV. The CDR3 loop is CASSFGQGNTEAFF. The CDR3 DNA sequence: TGTGCCAGCAGCTTTGGACAGGGAAACACTGAAGCTTTCTTT.

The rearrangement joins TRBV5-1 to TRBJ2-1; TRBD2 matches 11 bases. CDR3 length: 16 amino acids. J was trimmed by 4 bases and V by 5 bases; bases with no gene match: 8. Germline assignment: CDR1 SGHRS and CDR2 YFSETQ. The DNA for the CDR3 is TGCGCCAGCAGACCATTAGCGGGAGGGTATTACAATGAGCAGTTCTTC. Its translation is CASRPLAGGYYNEQFF.

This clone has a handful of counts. This CDR3 reads CASSLHPGTSGTDTQYF. The CDR3 region has the DNA TGCGCCAGCAGCCTGCACCCCGGGACTAGCGGCACAGATACGCAGTATTTT. This chain uses TRBV4-1 with TRBJ2-3; 10 bases map to TRBD2. This CDR3 comprises 17 residues. Germline CDR1 and CDR2: MGHRA and YSYEKL. V lost 4 bases, J lost 1 base, and 8 bases stayed unmatched.

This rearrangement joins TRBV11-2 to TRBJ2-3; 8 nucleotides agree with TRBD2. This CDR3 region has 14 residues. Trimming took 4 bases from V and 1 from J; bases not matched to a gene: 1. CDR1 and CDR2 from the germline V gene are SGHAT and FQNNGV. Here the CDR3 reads CASSSTSGTDTQYF. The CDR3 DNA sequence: TGTGCCAGCAGCTCGACTAGCGGCACAGATACGCAGTATTTT.

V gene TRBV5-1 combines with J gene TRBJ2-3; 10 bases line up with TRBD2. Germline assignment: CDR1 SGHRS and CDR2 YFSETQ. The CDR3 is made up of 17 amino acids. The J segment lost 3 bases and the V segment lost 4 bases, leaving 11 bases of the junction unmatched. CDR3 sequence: CASSLGLAGEKTDTQYF. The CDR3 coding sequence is TGCGCCAGCAGCCTCGGGCTAGCGGGGGAGAAAACAGATACGCAGTATTTT.

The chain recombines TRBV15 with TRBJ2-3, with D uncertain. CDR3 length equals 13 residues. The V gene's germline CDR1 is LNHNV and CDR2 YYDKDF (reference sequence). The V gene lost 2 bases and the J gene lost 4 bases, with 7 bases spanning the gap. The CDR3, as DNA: TGTGCCACCAGCAGACAGGTTTCAGATACGCAGTATTTT. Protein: CATSRQVSDTQYF. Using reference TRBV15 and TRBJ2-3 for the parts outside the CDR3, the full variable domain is DAMVIQNPRYQVTQFGKPVTLSCSQTLNHNVMYWYQQKSSQAPKLLFHYYDKDFNNEADTPDNFQSRRPNTSFCFLDIRSPGLGDTAMYLCATSRQVSDTQYFGPGTRLTVL.

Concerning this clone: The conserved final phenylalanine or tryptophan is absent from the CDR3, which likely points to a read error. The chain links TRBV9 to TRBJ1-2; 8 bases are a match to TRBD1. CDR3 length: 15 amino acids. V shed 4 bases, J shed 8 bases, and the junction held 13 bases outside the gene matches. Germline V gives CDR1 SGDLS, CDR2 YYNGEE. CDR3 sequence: CASSISGTGLEGYTS. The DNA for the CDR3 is TGTGCCAGCAGCATTTCCGGGACAGGTCTGGAGGGCTACACCTCC.

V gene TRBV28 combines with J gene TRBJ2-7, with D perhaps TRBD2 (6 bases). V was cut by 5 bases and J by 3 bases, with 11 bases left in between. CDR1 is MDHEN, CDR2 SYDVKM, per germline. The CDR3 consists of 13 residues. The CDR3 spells CASSGGSGYEQYF. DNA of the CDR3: TGTGCCAGCAGTGGAGGGAGTGGCTACGAGCAGTACTTC.

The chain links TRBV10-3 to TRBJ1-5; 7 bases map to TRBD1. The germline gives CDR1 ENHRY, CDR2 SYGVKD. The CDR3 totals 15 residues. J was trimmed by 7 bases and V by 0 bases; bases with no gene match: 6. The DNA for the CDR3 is TGTGCCATCAGTGAGTCTACAGGGGTCGCACAGCCCCAGCATTTT. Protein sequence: CAISESTGVAQPQHF.

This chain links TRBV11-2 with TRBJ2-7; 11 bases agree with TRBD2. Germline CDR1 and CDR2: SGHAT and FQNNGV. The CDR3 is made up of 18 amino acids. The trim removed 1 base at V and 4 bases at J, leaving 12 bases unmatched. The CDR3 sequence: CASSLGGSGRALGYEQYF. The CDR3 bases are TGTGCCAGCAGCTTAGGAGGTAGCGGGAGGGCCTTGGGTTACGAGCAGTACTTC.

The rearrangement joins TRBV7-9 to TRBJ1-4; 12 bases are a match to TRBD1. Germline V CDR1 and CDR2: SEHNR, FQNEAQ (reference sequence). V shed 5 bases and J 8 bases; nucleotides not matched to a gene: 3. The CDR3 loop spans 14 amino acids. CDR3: CASSEGQGAEKLFF. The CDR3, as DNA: TGTGCCAGCAGCGAGGGACAGGGGGCGGAAAAACTGTTTTTT.

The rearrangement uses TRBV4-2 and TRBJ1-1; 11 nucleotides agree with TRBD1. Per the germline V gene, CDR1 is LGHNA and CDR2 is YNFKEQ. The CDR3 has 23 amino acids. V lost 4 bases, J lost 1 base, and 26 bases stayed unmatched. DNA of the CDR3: TGTGCCAGCAGCCTTAAGGGCGGCTGGACAGGGGGCGCGGGTTTAGGTTCGAACACTGAAGCTTTCTTT. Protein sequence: CASSLKGGWTGGAGLGSNTEAFF.

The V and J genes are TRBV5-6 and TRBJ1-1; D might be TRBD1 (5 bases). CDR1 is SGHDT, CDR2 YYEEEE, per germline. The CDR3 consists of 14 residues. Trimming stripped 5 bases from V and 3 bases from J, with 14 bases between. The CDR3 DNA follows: TGTGCCAGCAGTTTTGTCACAGGAGACACTGAAGCTTTCTTT. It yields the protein CASSFVTGDTEAFF.

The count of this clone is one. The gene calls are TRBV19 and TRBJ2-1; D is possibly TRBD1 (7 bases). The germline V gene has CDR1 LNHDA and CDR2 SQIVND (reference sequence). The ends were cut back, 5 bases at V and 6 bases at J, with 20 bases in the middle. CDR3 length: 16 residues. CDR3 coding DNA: TGTGCCAGTAGTCCCGGGGGACAGTTTGGGCGCAATGAGCAGTTCTTC. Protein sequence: CASSPGGQFGRNEQFF.

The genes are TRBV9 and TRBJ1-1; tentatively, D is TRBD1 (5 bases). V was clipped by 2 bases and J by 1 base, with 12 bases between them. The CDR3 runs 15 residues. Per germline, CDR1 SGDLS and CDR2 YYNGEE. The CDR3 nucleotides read TGTGCCAGCAGCGTTTCCTGGACAACGAACACTGAAGCTTTCTTT. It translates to CASSVSWTTNTEAFF. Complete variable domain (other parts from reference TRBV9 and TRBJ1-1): DSGVTQTPKHLITATGQRVTLRCSPRSGDLSVYWYQQSLDQGLQFLIQYYNGEERAKGNILERFSAQQFPDLHSELNLSSLELGDSALYFCASSVSWTTNTEAFFGQGTRLTVV.

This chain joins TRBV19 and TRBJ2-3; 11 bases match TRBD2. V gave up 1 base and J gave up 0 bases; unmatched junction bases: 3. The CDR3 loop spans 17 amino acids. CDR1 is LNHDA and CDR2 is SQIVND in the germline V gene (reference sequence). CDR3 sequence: CASSIVPSGRSTDTQYF. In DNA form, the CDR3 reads TGTGCCAGTAGTATAGTTCCTAGCGGGAGGAGCACAGATACGCAGTATTTT.

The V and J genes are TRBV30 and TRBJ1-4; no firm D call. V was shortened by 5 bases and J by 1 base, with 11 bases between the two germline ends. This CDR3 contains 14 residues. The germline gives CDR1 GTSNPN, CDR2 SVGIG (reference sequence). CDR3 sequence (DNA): TGTGCCTGGGGGAGCGGGGTAACTAATGAAAAACTGTTTTTT. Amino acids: CAWGSGVTNEKLFF.

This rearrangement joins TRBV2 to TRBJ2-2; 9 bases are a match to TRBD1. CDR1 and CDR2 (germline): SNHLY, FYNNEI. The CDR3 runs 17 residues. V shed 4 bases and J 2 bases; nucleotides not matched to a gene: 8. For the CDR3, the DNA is TGTGCCAGCAGTGGATCCCAGGGACAGGGTAACACCGGGGAGCTGTTTTTT. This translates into CASSGSQGQGNTGELFF.

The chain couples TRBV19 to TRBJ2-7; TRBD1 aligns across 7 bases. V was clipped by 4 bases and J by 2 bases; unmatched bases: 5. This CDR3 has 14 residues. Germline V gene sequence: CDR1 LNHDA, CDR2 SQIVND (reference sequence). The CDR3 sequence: CASSKLGTAYEQYF. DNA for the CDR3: TGTGCCAGTAGTAAGCTCGGGACAGCCTACGAGCAGTACTTC.

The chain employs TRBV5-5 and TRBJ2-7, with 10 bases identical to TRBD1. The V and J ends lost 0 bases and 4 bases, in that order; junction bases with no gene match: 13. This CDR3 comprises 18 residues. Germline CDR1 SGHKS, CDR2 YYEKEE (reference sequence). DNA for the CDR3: TGTGCCAGCAGCTTGGTAGGGACAGGGGTCACCGTGAGGTACGAGCAGTACTTC. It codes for CASSLVGTGVTVRYEQYF.